This entry lists 19 T cell receptor beta chains sequenced from one sample in a study of regulatory T cells in long-lasting Graves disease. CDR3-region Arm-PCR and iRepertoire HTBI primers produced the TCR beta libraries. TCRdb ran MiXCR on the multiplex PCR reads and lists one entry per CDR3 protein. This table holds over 500,000 distinct CDR3 sequences, roughly 15% found once. Time point noted: newly diagnosed GD, antithyroid drugs for less than 3 months. Preparation of the TCR library used RNA extracted from PBMCs. This sample was also put to use in a study of T cells in Graves' hyperthyroidism and ophthalmopathy.

Sequenced material: peripheral blood mononuclear cells (PBMCs), taken at new diagnosis, from a patient treated with antithyroid drugs. These receptor sequences come from a man aged 18 to 29 with Graves disease.

This chain connects TRBV5-5 to TRBJ2-7; 9 bases align to TRBD1. Germline V gene lookup returns CDR1 SGHKS and CDR2 YYEKEE (reference sequence). J gave up 3 bases and V 2 bases, and 6 bases lay outside the gene matches. There are 15 residues in the CDR3. CDR3 amino acids: CASSFIRQGGYEQYF. The CDR3 bases are TGTGCCAGCAGCTTCATTAGACAGGGGGGCTACGAGCAGTACTTC.

The table lists this clonotype with many counts. This rearrangement joins TRBV6-2 or TRBV6-3 to TRBJ1-1; 7 bases map to TRBD1. Germline V CDR1 and CDR2: MNHEY, SVGEGT. This CDR3 contains 16 residues. V was clipped by 11 bases and J by 1 base; unmatched bases: 16. The CDR3 nucleotides are TGTGCCGGCCGGTCCGATTCAGGGGGGCGGAACACTGAAGCTTTCTTT. As protein: CAGRSDSGGRNTEAFF.

The chain has TRBV4-2 and TRBJ2-1, with 8 bases that match TRBD2. The germline V gene has CDR1 LGHNA and CDR2 YNFKEQ. This CDR3 is 14 amino acids long. The ends lost 0 bases at V and 6 bases at J; junction bases unmatched: 1. This chain's CDR3 is CASSQDSGSNEQFF. For the CDR3, the DNA is TGTGCCAGCAGCCAAGACAGCGGGAGCAATGAGCAGTTCTTC.

This clonotype was seen ten or more times. V usage is TRBV5-1 and J usage is TRBJ2-1; 7 bases match TRBD2. The CDR3 runs 16 residues. Germline trimming cut 0 bases from V and 3 bases from J; bases unmatched to any gene: 6. CDR1 and CDR2 from the germline V gene are SGHRS and YFSETQ. CDR3 nucleotides: TGCGCCAGCAGCTTGGGGGAGGGTCTATACTACAATGAGCAGTTCTTC. This translates into CASSLGEGLYYNEQFF. Full variable domain (remainder filled in from reference TRBV5-1 and TRBJ2-1): KAGVTQTPRYLIKTRGQQVTLSCSPISGHRSVSWYQQTPGQGLQFLFEYFSETQRNKGNFPGRFSGRQFSNSRSEMNVSTLELGDSALYLCASSLGEGLYYNEQFFGPGTRLTVL.

This clonotype was found many times. The rearrangement joins TRBV10-2 to TRBJ1-5; 8 bases fit TRBD1. Germline trimming cut 4 bases from V and 4 bases from J; bases unmatched to any gene: 12. The CDR3 sequence is 17 residues long. The V gene's germline CDR1 is WSHSY and CDR2 SAAADI. CDR3 sequence (DNA): TGCGCCAGCAGTGGTTCCAGGGGGCCTATCCTAAATCAGCCCCAGCATTTT. Its protein product is CASSGSRGPILNQPQHF.

The rearrangement uses TRBV9 and TRBJ2-1; 13 bases align to TRBD2. The germline gives CDR1 SGDLS, CDR2 YYNGEE. The CDR3 spans 17 residues. V lost 0 bases and J lost 5; bases outside the gene matches: 5. The CDR3: CASSVATSGRGHNEQFF. In DNA, the CDR3 is TGTGCCAGCAGCGTAGCTACTAGCGGGAGGGGGCACAATGAGCAGTTCTTC.

The V gene is TRBV14, the J gene TRBJ1-1; unclear D gene. Germline-derived CDR1 and CDR2 are SGHDN and FVKESK. Trimming removed 4 bases from V and 1 base from J, with 13 bases in between. CDR3 size: 15 residues. In DNA form, the CDR3 reads TGTGCCAGCAGCCGGTTAGGGCCCTGGAACACTGAAGCTTTCTTT. Translation: CASSRLGPWNTEAFF.

The chain employs TRBV11-3 and TRBJ2-2; D may be TRBD2 (5 bases). CDR1 is SGHNT and CDR2 is YENEEA in the germline V gene. Trimming removed 0 bases at V and 5 bases at J, with 7 bases between. This CDR3 comprises 14 residues. As DNA, the CDR3 is TGTGCCAGCAGCTTAGAACCGGGAACCGGGGAGCTGTTTTTT. Protein sequence: CASSLEPGTGELFF.

This clonotype was observed a handful of times. The rearrangement joins TRBV7-3 to TRBJ2-7; no clear D gene. The CDR3 is 13 amino acids. The V gene's germline CDR1 is SGHTA and CDR2 FQGTGA. Trimming removed 5 bases at V and 0 bases at J, with 8 bases between. The DNA for the CDR3 is TGTGCCAGCAGCGCCTACGCCTCCTACGAGCAGTACTTC. It encodes CASSAYASYEQYF.

This clonotype was observed at least ten times. The chain is built from TRBV11-2 and TRBJ1-1, with D unclear. Per the germline V gene, CDR1 is SGHAT and CDR2 is FQNNGV. Trimming removed 4 bases from V and 9 bases from J, with 18 bases in between. This CDR3 region has 14 residues. The CDR3 is CASSSPREGYKAFF. The CDR3 coding sequence is TGTGCCAGCAGCTCCCCCCGGGAGGGTTACAAAGCTTTCTTT.

The J gene is TRBJ2-7, the V gene TRBV7-9; possibly TRBD1 for D (5 bases). The CDR3 loop spans 14 amino acids. Germline CDR1 is SEHNR and CDR2 is FQNEAQ (reference sequence). V lost 0 bases to trimming and J lost 4 bases, with 10 bases between them. The CDR3 DNA reads as TGTGCCAGCAGCTTAGCGGCCAGGGAATACGAGCAGTACTTC. Residues: CASSLAAREYEQYF.

Ten or more counts support this clonotype. The chain combines TRBV27 with TRBJ2-2; the match to TRBD2 covers 8 bases. The CDR3 length is 15 residues. Germline V gene data show CDR1 as MNHEY and CDR2 as SMNVEV (reference sequence). The J segment lost 3 bases and the V segment lost 4 bases, leaving 4 bases of the junction unmatched. The CDR3 DNA sequence: TGTGCCAGCAGTTACACTAGCGGCGACACCGGGGAGCTGTTTTTT. Translation gives CASSYTSGDTGELFF.

The chain recombines TRBV5-1 with TRBJ1-1, with D unclear. Trimming removed 1 base at V and 1 base at J, with 17 bases between. Per germline, CDR1 SGHRS and CDR2 YFSETQ. CDR3 length: 17 residues. CDR3 sequence: CASSLYTDVSRNTEAFF. CDR3 DNA sequence: TGCGCCAGCAGCTTGTACACAGACGTGTCTAGGAACACTGAAGCTTTCTTT. The whole variable domain, filled in from reference TRBV5-1 and TRBJ1-1, reads KAGVTQTPRYLIKTRGQQVTLSCSPISGHRSVSWYQQTPGQGLQFLFEYFSETQRNKGNFPGRFSGRQFSNSRSEMNVSTLELGDSALYLCASSLYTDVSRNTEAFFGQGTRLTVV.

This clonotype has a count of ten or more. This chain connects TRBV7-2 to TRBJ1-2, with 8 nucleotides matching TRBD1. This CDR3 spans 13 amino acids. V gave up 6 bases and J gave up 8 bases; unmatched junction bases: 8. Germline V gives CDR1 SGHTA, CDR2 FQGNSA. The CDR3 nucleotides are TGTGCCAGCAGTTCCCGGACAGGGTACGGCTACACCTTC. Its protein is CASSSRTGYGYTF.

This clonotype was detected ten times or more. The rearrangement links TRBV3-1 to TRBJ2-5; 10 nucleotides align to TRBD2. The CDR3 covers 15 residues. V shed 4 bases, J shed 5 bases, and the junction held 7 bases outside the gene matches. The germline CDR1 and CDR2 sequences are LGHDT and YNNKEL (reference sequence). In nucleotides, the CDR3 is TGTGCCAGCAGCCTCGGGGGGGGACTAGCGGAGACCCAGTACTTC. It yields the protein CASSLGGGLAETQYF.

This clonotype came up a few times. The chain is built from TRBV9 and TRBJ2-5, with D perhaps given as TRBD1 or TRBD2 (5 bases each). Trimming shortened V by 0 bases and J by 5 bases, and 8 bases separated the two germline ends. CDR1 SGDLS and CDR2 YYNGEE come from the germline V gene. CDR3 length: 13 amino acids. The DNA of the CDR3 is TGTGCCAGCAGCGTAGCCGGGACGGAGACCCAGTACTTC. Protein: CASSVAGTETQYF.

V gene TRBV10-3 combines with J gene TRBJ2-3; 9 nucleotides align to TRBD2. The CDR3 has 15 residues. The germline gives CDR1 ENHRY, CDR2 SYGVKD. Trimming took 4 bases from V and 1 from J; bases not matched to a gene: 3. The CDR3 coding sequence is TGTGCCATCAGTGTTCAGCGGGAGGGCACAGATACGCAGTATTTT. Translating it yields CAISVQREGTDTQYF.

In this sample, this clonotype turned up many times. This rearrangement joins TRBV7-9 to TRBJ2-1, with a tentative D call TRBD2 (6 bases). CDR1 is SEHNR, CDR2 FQNEAQ, per germline (reference sequence). Trimming stripped 0 bases from V and 7 bases from J, with 13 bases between. The CDR3 contains 15 residues. CDR3 loop: CASSLAGGLGNEQFF. The CDR3 DNA reads TGTGCCAGCAGCTTAGCGGGAGGCCTTGGGAATGAGCAGTTCTTC.

About this clonotype: A read error may explain this, as a much larger clone is one base away. This rearrangement joins TRBV7-3 to TRBJ2-1, with 8 bases matching TRBD1. J gave up 0 bases and V 1 base, and 8 bases lay outside the gene matches. The germline V gene has CDR1 SGHTA and CDR2 FQGTGA. The CDR3 has 18 amino acids. As DNA, the CDR3 is TGTGCCAGCAGCTTAAATTGGGAAACAGGGGGCTCCTACAATGAGCAGTTCTTC. It yields the protein CASSLNWETGGSYNEQFF.